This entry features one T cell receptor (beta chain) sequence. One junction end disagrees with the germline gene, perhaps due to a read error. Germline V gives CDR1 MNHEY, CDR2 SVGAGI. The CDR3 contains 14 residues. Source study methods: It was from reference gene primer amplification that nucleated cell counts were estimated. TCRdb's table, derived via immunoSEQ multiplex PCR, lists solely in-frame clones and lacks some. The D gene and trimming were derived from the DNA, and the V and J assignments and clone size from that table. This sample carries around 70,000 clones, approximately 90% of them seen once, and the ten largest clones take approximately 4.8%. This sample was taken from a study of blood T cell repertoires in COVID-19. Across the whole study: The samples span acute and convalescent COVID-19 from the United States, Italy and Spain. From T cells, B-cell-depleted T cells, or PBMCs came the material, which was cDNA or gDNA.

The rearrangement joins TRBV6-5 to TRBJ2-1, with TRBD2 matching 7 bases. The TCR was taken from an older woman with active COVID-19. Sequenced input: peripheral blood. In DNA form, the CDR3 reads TGTGCCAGCAGTTACTCGCGGCTAGCGGACGGCTTGGTCTTC. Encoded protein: CASSYSRLADGLVF.